A selection of T cell receptor beta chains follows, all from one sample in a study of patients and donors after allogeneic stem cell transplantation. Each CDR3 protein gets one entry after TCRdb re-called the RT-PCR reads with MiXCR. The sample lists around 200,000 distinct CDR3 sequences; about 37% were seen once. Sequenced input: blood, either unsorted or a sorted T cell fraction (not recorded which). These receptors all come from a human donor who was either an allogeneic HSCT recipient or a stem cell or donor lymphocyte infusion donor (not recorded which). It is not recorded whose cells these are; they may come from a transplant donor. Both conserved end residues are part of each CDR3. Each record gives: D gene, J gene, V gene, clone size, CDR3 protein, CDR3 DNA. The D gene is left open where the match is weak. Rows give clone size only sometimes, using once, few, many, or a class for an expanded clone.

NA | TRBJ2-5 | TRBV5-1 | NA | CASSLVSRVEETQYF | TGCGCCAGCAGCTTGGTCAGCAGGGTTGAGGAGACCCAGTACTTC
NA | TRBJ2-1 | TRBV28 | few | CASRPGGAVSNEQFF | TGTGCCAGCAGACCTGGGGGGGCCGTGAGTAATGAGCAGTTCTTC
TRBD1 | TRBJ1-2 | TRBV6-6 | once | CASSYGTAILTPGYTF | TGTGCCAGCAGTTACGGGACAGCTATTTTAACCCCTGGCTACACCTTC
NA | TRBJ1-1 | TRBV20-1 | NA | CSASLSGRDTEAFF | TGCAGTGCTAGTTTGTCAGGGAGGGACACTGAAGCTTTCTTT
NA | TRBJ1-6 | TRBV4-3 | few | CASSQGSNSPLHF | TGCGCCAGCAGCCAAGGGTCTAATTCACCCCTCCACTTT
NA | TRBJ2-2 | TRBV24-1 | few | CATSDRTGTGELFF | TGTGCCACCAGTGATCGCACAGGGACCGGGGAGCTGTTTTTT
TRBD1 | TRBJ1-1 | TRBV5-1 | NA | CASRDRQGAMNTEAFF | TGCGCCAGCAGAGATCGACAGGGCGCTATGAACACTGAAGCTTTCTTT
TRBD1 | TRBJ2-1 | TRBV9 | NA | CASSVVETGVNEQFF | TGTGCCAGCAGCGTAGTTGAGACAGGGGTCAATGAGCAGTTCTTC
NA | TRBJ1-2 | TRBV12-3/TRBV12-4 | NA | CASSFTTGYNYGYTF | TGTGCCAGCAGTTTTACCACAGGGTATAACTATGGCTACACCTTC
TRBD1 | TRBJ1-5 | TRBV4-1 | NA | CASSQEETGGGQPQHF | TGCGCCAGCAGCCAAGAGGAGACAGGGGGCGGCCAGCCCCAGCATTTT
TRBD1 | TRBJ2-3 | TRBV29-1 | few | CSVPDRGSTDTQYF | TGCAGCGTCCCGGACAGGGGAAGCACAGATACGCAGTATTTT
NA | TRBJ1-5 | TRBV7-8 | few | CASSLGRVAQPQHF | TGTGCCAGCAGCTTGGGAAGGGTCGCTCAGCCCCAGCATTTT
NA | TRBJ1-1 | TRBV5-1 | few | CASSPGTSFEAFF | TGCGCCAGCAGCCCCGGGACGTCTTTTGAAGCTTTCTTT
NA | TRBJ1-5 | TRBV12-3/TRBV12-4 | NA | CASSITGANQPQHF | TGTGCCAGCAGTATAACAGGAGCTAATCAGCCCCAGCATTTT
NA | TRBJ1-2 | TRBV5-1 | NA | CASSLETVYGYTF | TGCGCCAGCAGCTTGGAGACAGTCTATGGCTACACCTTC
TRBD2 | TRBJ2-3 | TRBV10-3 | NA | CAISVGGAVDTQYF | TGTGCCATCAGTGTCGGGGGGGCCGTAGATACGCAGTATTTT
NA | TRBJ1-6 | TRBV4-1 | few | CASSQDSQVYLNSPLHF | TGCGCCAGCAGCCAAGATTCCCAGGTCTATCTTAATTCACCCCTCCACTTT
NA | TRBJ2-1 | TRBV12-3/TRBV12-4 | NA | CASSFRQGRDEQFF | TGTGCCAGCAGTTTTAGACAGGGGAGGGATGAGCAGTTCTTC
NA | TRBJ1-1 | TRBV13 | NA | CASQVGGNTEAFF | TGTGCCAGTCAGGTCGGGGGGAACACTGAAGCTTTCTTT
NA | TRBJ2-5 | TRBV12-3/TRBV12-4 | NA | CASNSLSRLQETQYF | TGTGCCAGCAACAGTTTGAGTCGTTTACAAGAGACCCAGTACTTC
NA | TRBJ2-7 | TRBV20-1 | NA | CSASLARGQPYEQYF | TGCAGTGCTTCACTGGCGAGGGGCCAACCCTACGAGCAGTACTTC
NA | TRBJ1-1 | TRBV28 | NA | CASRVRYTEAFF | TGTGCCAGCCGTGTGAGGTACACTGAAGCTTTCTTT
NA | TRBJ2-2 | TRBV12-3/TRBV12-4 | NA | CASSLGVTGELFF | TGTGCCAGCAGTTTAGGCGTTACCGGGGAGCTGTTTTTT
TRBD1 | TRBJ1-2 | TRBV19 | few | CASSLEQGISGYTF | TGTGCCAGTAGTCTGGAACAGGGGATTAGTGGCTACACCTTC
NA | TRBJ1-3 | TRBV4-1 | few | CASTPTARSGNTIYF | TGCGCCAGCACCCCAACAGCGCGCTCTGGAAACACCATATATTTT
TRBD1 | TRBJ1-4 | TRBV20-1 | few | CSARWTGRNEKLFF | TGCAGTGCTAGGTGGACAGGGAGAAATGAAAAACTGTTTTTT
NA | TRBJ2-1 | TRBV19 | NA | CASSQTEGPYNEQFF | TGTGCCAGTAGTCAGACAGAGGGGCCCTACAATGAGCAGTTCTTC
NA | TRBJ1-5 | TRBV7-2 | NA | CASSFDSSMNQPQHF | TGTGCCAGCAGCTTCGATTCTTCCATGAATCAGCCCCAGCATTTT
TRBD1 | TRBJ1-1 | TRBV29-1 | NA | CSVEFQGARTEAFF | TGCAGCGTCGAATTTCAGGGGGCAAGGACTGAAGCTTTCTTT
NA | TRBJ1-5 | TRBV6-1 | few | CASSRTTNNQPQHF | TGTGCCAGCAGTCGAACGACAAACAATCAGCCCCAGCATTTT
NA | TRBJ2-7 | TRBV15 | NA | CATSSPRQGSSYEQYF | TGTGCCACCAGCAGCCCCCGGCAGGGGAGCTCCTACGAGCAGTACTTC
NA | TRBJ1-6 | TRBV5-1 | few | CASSTDGRNSPLHF | TGCGCCAGCAGCACAGACGGTCGAAATTCACCCCTCCACTTT
TRBD2 | TRBJ2-7 | TRBV5-1 | NA | CASSLKLAVTYEQYF | TGCGCCAGCAGCTTGAAGCTAGCGGTAACCTACGAGCAGTACTTC
NA | TRBJ2-2 | TRBV7-8 | NA | CASSLPGGELFF | TGTGCCAGCAGCCTCCCGGGCGGCGAGCTGTTTTTT
NA | TRBJ1-1 | TRBV5-1 | many | CASSPGGRVNTEAFF | TGCGCCAGCAGTCCGGGGGGCAGAGTGAACACTGAAGCTTTCTTT
NA | TRBJ1-6 | TRBV30 | NA | CAWSVYGGYNSPLHF | TGTGCCTGGAGTGTATATGGGGGCTATAATTCACCCCTCCACTTT